Listed below are T cell receptor beta chains from one sample, sequenced in a study of T cells in Graves' hyperthyroidism and ophthalmopathy. MiXCR, applied by TCRdb to the multiplex PCR reads, yields one record per CDR3 protein. The profile shows 300,000 to 400,000 distinct CDR3 sequences, about 13% of them singletons. Sequences were obtained from blood. The receptors originated from a young woman with Graves' hyperthyroidism. Both conserved end residues are trimmed from each CDR3. The D gene is left open where the match is weak.

j_gene	d_gene	v_gene	CDR3aa
TRBJ1-1	TRBD1	TRBV10-3	AIMGTGQSNTEAF
TRBJ1-5	.	TRBV28	ASSLAGTKQPQH
TRBJ1-5	.	TRBV20-1	SARPPGGSNQPQH
TRBJ2-2	TRBD2	TRBV7-3	ASSRTSGREELF
TRBJ1-2	.	TRBV5-6	ASSPDRYGYT
TRBJ1-4	.	TRBV28	ASIPSGTLREKLF
TRBJ2-7	.	TRBV29-1	SAGIGTYEQY
TRBJ2-3	TRBD2	TRBV25-1	ASIRLAGGTDTQY
TRBJ1-5	TRBD1	TRBV28	ASSALIGGNNQPQH
TRBJ1-1	TRBD1	TRBV6-1	ASSDLTQGGDTEAF
TRBJ2-5	TRBD1	TRBV5-4	ASSNPATGGWETQY
TRBJ2-1	.	TRBV20-1	SAQTGEGWGEQF
TRBJ1-4	TRBD1	TRBV9	ASSPTGGHEKLF
TRBJ1-4	.	TRBV3-1	ASSQRGRGEKLF
TRBJ2-5	TRBD2	TRBV19	ASTPGGAGVRETQY
TRBJ2-5	.	TRBV5-5	ASSPMRGRQETQY
TRBJ1-2	.	TRBV3-1	ASSPGPQLANYGYT
TRBJ2-2	TRBD2	TRBV5-1	ASTSGRSNTGELF
TRBJ2-1	TRBD2	TRBV2	ASSESLAGRNNEQF
TRBJ2-7	TRBD2	TRBV4-1	ASSRNGLADASYEQY
TRBJ2-1	.	TRBV29-1	SVESALQTPYYNEQF
TRBJ2-7	.	TRBV3-1	ASSQDFWGYEQY